One sample yielded the 18 T cell receptor beta chains listed below, sequenced in a study of blood T cell repertoires in COVID-19. The protocol was immunoSEQ multiplex PCR, while the TCRdb copy is restricted to in-frame clones and leaves out a portion. The sample lists under 150,000 clones; under 85% were seen once. The specimen sequenced was peripheral blood. These receptors were collected from a human donor in a cohort sampled during active COVID-19.

CDR3 DNA: TGCGCCAGCAGCCGTACCGGGACAGGGGGTTTAAAAACCGGGGAGCTGTTTTTT. Translation: CASSRTGTGGLKTGELFF. This chain links TRBV4-1 with TRBJ2-2, with TRBD1 matching 11 bases. Germline lookup yields CDR1 MGHRA and CDR2 YSYEKL. The CDR3 loop spans 18 amino acids. With V trimmed by 4 bases and J by 5 bases, 12 bases remained unmatched.

The chain has TRBV20-1 and TRBJ1-2; D unclear. The V and J ends lost 2 bases and 3 bases respectively, with 4 bases between them. Per germline, CDR1 DFQATT and CDR2 SNEGSKA (reference sequence). This CDR3 region has 11 residues. The CDR3 region is CSARRDYGYTF. The DNA of the CDR3 is TGCAGTGCTAGACGGGACTATGGCTACACCTTC.

This chain connects TRBV6-2 or TRBV6-3 to TRBJ2-1, with TRBD2 identical over 13 bases. Unmatched junction bases numbered 3, after V lost 4 bases and J lost 6 bases. This CDR3 is 15 amino acids long. Germline V gene sequence: CDR1 MNHEY, CDR2 SVGEGT. For the CDR3, the DNA is TGTGCCAGCAGTTTCCGGACTAGCGGGAGCAATGAGCAGTTCTTC. As protein: CASSFRTSGSNEQFF.

CDR3 sequence reads: CASSYSQGDNYGYTF. The CDR3 nucleotides are TGTGCCAGCAGTTACTCCCAGGGGGACAACTATGGCTACACCTTC. The rearrangement uses TRBV6-5 and TRBJ1-2, with 7 bases that match TRBD1. The CDR3 has 15 residues. Germline CDR1 is MNHEY and CDR2 is SVGAGI. The V and J ends lost 0 bases and 2 bases, in that order; junction bases with no gene match: 3.

The chain carries TRBV5-1 and TRBJ1-2; D possibly corresponds to TRBD1 (5 bases). Germline assignment: CDR1 SGHRS and CDR2 YFSETQ. V lost 0 bases, J lost 5 bases, and 8 bases lay in between. This CDR3 has 13 amino acids. The CDR3 here is CASSLDRSYGYTF. The CDR3, as DNA: TGCGCCAGCAGCTTGGACAGGAGTTATGGCTACACCTTC.

The CDR3 nucleotides read TGCGCCAGCAGCTTGAAGGGAGATGGTGAAGCTTTCTTT. This encodes CASSLKGDGEAFF. The chain recombines TRBV5-1 with TRBJ1-1; D ambiguous. The V end lost 1 base, the J end lost 7 bases, and 11 bases lay between the germline ends. The CDR3 runs to 13 residues. CDR1 is SGHRS, CDR2 YFSETQ, per germline.

The chain employs TRBV11-1 and TRBJ1-6; D is ambiguous. CDR3 length equals 14 residues. V lost 2 bases, J lost 7 bases, and 9 bases lay in between. CDR1 SGHAT and CDR2 FQDESV come from the germline V gene (reference sequence). The CDR3, as DNA: TGTGCCAGCAGCTTACGGGGTAGGAATTCACCCCTCCACTTT. Its translation is CASSLRGRNSPLHF. The entire variable domain, with the rest obtained from reference TRBV11-1 and TRBJ1-6, is as follows: EAEVAQSPRYKITEKSQAVAFWCDPISGHATLYWYRQILGQGPELLVQFQDESVVDDSQLPKDRFSAERLKGVDSTLKIQPAELGDSAMYLCASSLRGRNSPLHFGNGTRLTVT.

A few counts support this clone. V gene TRBV15 combines with J gene TRBJ1-1; possible D gene TRBD1, 5 bases. Between the trimmed V and J ends, which lost 4 bases and 4 bases, there was a span of 13 bases. The CDR3 is made up of 14 amino acids. Germline lookup yields CDR1 LNHNV and CDR2 YYDKDF (reference sequence). This CDR3 reads CATSTLVGGTEAFF. CDR3 bases: TGTGCCACCAGCACCCTGGTGGGGGGCACTGAAGCTTTCTTT.

This clone showed up just once. V usage is TRBV9 and J usage is TRBJ2-2, with 7 nucleotides matching TRBD1. J gave up 6 bases and V 0 bases, and 8 bases lay outside the gene matches. CDR1 is SGDLS and CDR2 is YYNGEE in the germline V gene. This CDR3 has 16 amino acids. The CDR3, as DNA: TGTGCCAGCAGCGTAGTAGAGGGGGCTGTAGCCGGGGAGCTGTTTTTT. This translates into CASSVVEGAVAGELFF.

Only a few counts were recorded for this clone. The chain is built from TRBV2 and TRBJ2-7, with D unresolved. The ends were cut back, 4 bases at V and 4 bases at J, with 5 bases in the middle. The CDR3 length is 11 residues. Germline CDR1 is SNHLY and CDR2 is FYNNEI. CDR3 bases: TGTGCCAGCAGTGTGGCTTACGAGCAGTACTTC. This encodes CASSVAYEQYF.

The rearrangement joins TRBV11-2 to TRBJ2-2, with D maybe TRBD2 (5 bases). Germline CDR1 SGHAT, CDR2 FQNNGV. CDR3 length: 14 residues. Trimming cost V 5 bases and J 5 bases, with 12 bases left between them. The CDR3 nucleotides are TGTGCCAGCAGCCCCCGGCGGGCTACCGGGGAGCTGTTTTTT. As protein: CASSPRRATGELFF.

The gene calls are TRBV5-1 and TRBJ2-3, with D possibly TRBD2 on 7 matching bases. The CDR3 sequence is 15 residues long. Trimming took off 4 bases at V and 3 bases at J, with 15 bases between the two ends. In germline, CDR1 is SGHRS, CDR2 YFSETQ. The CDR3 DNA reads as TGCGCCAGCAGCCGGGGGGCCAAGGTAACAGATACGCAGTATTTT. The encoded protein is CASSRGAKVTDTQYF.

The rearrangement joins TRBV29-1 to TRBJ1-2, with a possible D match to TRBD1 (5 bases). Germline CDR1 reads SQVTM; CDR2 reads ANQGSEA. CDR3 length: 12 residues. Trimming took 8 bases from V and 3 from J, leaving 13 bases between them. In DNA form, the CDR3 reads TGCAGCTCCCGGGGGGGGGACTATGGCTACACCTTC. Translating gives CSSRGGDYGYTF.

The V gene is TRBV7-2, the J gene TRBJ2-5; tentative D call: TRBD2 (6 bases). Germline loops: CDR1 SGHTA, CDR2 FQGNSA. The CDR3 loop spans 15 amino acids. V was pared by 0 bases and J by 4 bases, with 12 bases between. CDR3 amino acids: CASSLAPAGTETQYF. CDR3 nucleotide sequence: TGTGCCAGCAGCTTAGCTCCAGCGGGTACAGAGACCCAGTACTTC.

The genes are TRBV5-4 and TRBJ2-2, with 7 bases aligning to TRBD2. J lost 1 base, V lost 4 bases, and 10 bases had no gene match. The CDR3 consists of 17 residues. CDR1 is SGHNT, CDR2 YYREEE, per germline (reference sequence). The CDR3 nucleotides are TGTGCCAGCAGCGGGGCGCCAGGGAGGGGGAACACCGGGGAGCTGTTTTTT. It yields the protein CASSGAPGRGNTGELFF.

J is TRBJ2-5 and V is TRBV6-6; 7 bases are a match to TRBD1. The V gene end was trimmed by 2 bases and the J gene end by 0 bases; junction bases not matched to a gene: 6. The CDR3 totals 16 residues. CDR1 is MNHNY and CDR2 is SVGAGI in the germline V gene (reference sequence). The CDR3 bases are TGTGCCAGCAGTTACCGCGGACAGGATTACCAAGAGACCCAGTACTTC. Residues: CASSYRGQDYQETQYF.

V and J are TRBV11-1 and TRBJ2-3, with D tentatively TRBD2 (6 bases). Germline CDR1 and CDR2: SGHAT and FQDESV (reference sequence). This CDR3 is 14 amino acids long. The V end was cut by 3 bases, the J end by 1 base, with 8 bases between. The CDR3 DNA reads TGTGCCAGCAGCTTGACGGGGGGCACAGATACGCAGTATTTT. It yields the protein CASSLTGGTDTQYF.

The chain joins TRBV27 to TRBJ2-4; 11 nucleotides agree with TRBD2. Germline CDR1 reads MNHEY; CDR2 reads SMNVEV (reference sequence). The length of the CDR3 is 16 residues. After removal of 6 bases from V and 2 bases from J, the junction contained 6 bases not matched to a gene. The CDR3 bases are TGTGCCAGCAGCCCTTTAGCGGGGGGGTCCAAAAACATTCAGTACTTC. Amino acids: CASSPLAGGSKNIQYF.